One and the same sample provided the 32 T cell receptor beta chains below, sequenced in a study of cytomegalovirus exposure and HLA in healthy donors. The PCR made use of 60 Vbeta and 13 Jbeta primers. Assay: immunoSEQ multiplex PCR; the TCRdb copy retains only in-frame clones and omits some. The sample lists roughly 200,000 clones, approximately 80% occurring once. The sample was PBMCs. Receptors were obtained from a woman younger than 45 in good health and CMV-seronegative.

The chain joins TRBV19 to TRBJ1-1, with D uncertain. The CDR3 is made up of 14 amino acids. V was clipped by 6 bases and J by 5 bases, with 16 bases between them. Germline assignment: CDR1 LNHDA and CDR2 SQIVND (reference sequence). DNA for the CDR3: TGTGCCAGTAGGCCCGACCCCGCGGGAACTGAAGCTTTCTTT. It encodes CASRPDPAGTEAFF.

This clone was counted a single time. The chain combines TRBV15 with TRBJ2-5; D is possibly TRBD1 (6 bases). Trimming stripped 6 bases from V and 0 bases from J, with 17 bases between. Germline-derived CDR1 and CDR2 are LNHNV and YYDKDF (reference sequence). The CDR3 is made up of 16 amino acids. The DNA of the CDR3 is TGTGCCACCAGTACCCGGGACACCTGGTACCAAGAGACCCAGTACTTC. This sequence encodes CATSTRDTWYQETQYF.

The chain employs TRBV4-1 and TRBJ1-2; 9 bases are shared with TRBD1. Germline loops: CDR1 MGHRA, CDR2 YSYEKL. The V and J ends lost 3 bases and 5 bases, in that order; junction bases with no gene match: 10. The CDR3 consists of 16 residues. The CDR3 spells CASSQTGTGTPYGYTF. For the CDR3, the DNA is TGCGCCAGCAGCCAGACCGGGACAGGGACCCCTTATGGCTACACCTTC.

The chain couples TRBV5-6 to TRBJ2-7; D call uncertain. Germline assignment: CDR1 SGHDT and CDR2 YYEEEE. The CDR3 loop spans 14 amino acids. V was pared by 1 base and J by 2 bases, with 10 bases between. The DNA of the CDR3 is TGTGCCAGCAGCTTGCGGGTCAGAACCTACGAGCAGTACTTC. Its protein is CASSLRVRTYEQYF.

J is TRBJ2-7 and V is TRBV5-4, with a tentative D call TRBD1 (5 bases). CDR3 length: 12 residues. Germline V gene lookup returns CDR1 SGHNT and CDR2 YYREEE (reference sequence). Trimming cost V 3 bases and J 3 bases, with 7 bases left between them. CDR3 loop: CASSWGGYEQYF. The CDR3 DNA reads as TGTGCCAGCAGCTGGGGCGGCTACGAGCAGTACTTC.

The V gene is TRBV15, the J gene TRBJ1-2, with D unclear. There are 13 residues in the CDR3. The V end was cut by 0 bases, the J end by 2 bases, with 4 bases between. The germline CDR1 and CDR2 sequences are LNHNV and YYDKDF (reference sequence). The CDR3 DNA sequence: TGTGCCACCAGCAGAGAATCGAACTATGGCTACACCTTC. Translating gives CATSRESNYGYTF.

This clone was counted once. The rearrangement joins TRBV11-2 to TRBJ2-7; perhaps TRBD1 as D (5 bases). Trimming stripped 2 bases from V and 3 bases from J, with 20 bases between. CDR1 and CDR2 from the germline V gene are SGHAT and FQNNGV. This CDR3 has 17 residues. Here the CDR3 reads CASSLPGPTVGNYEQYF. CDR3 sequence (DNA): TGTGCCAGCAGCTTACCAGGGCCGACCGTGGGGAACTACGAGCAGTACTTC.

The chain has TRBV9 and TRBJ2-5; 8 nucleotides agree with TRBD2. The J call may be in error: the DNA end matches TRBJ2-7 better. The CDR3 covers 15 residues. The germline gives CDR1 SGDLS, CDR2 YYNGEE. The CDR3 loop is CASSPSPAGGYEQYF. CDR3 DNA sequence: TGTGCCAGCAGCCCAAGTCCCGCGGGGGGCTACGAGCAGTACTTC.

The J gene is TRBJ1-2, the V gene TRBV5-4, with 8 positions matching TRBD1. Germline CDR1 SGHNT, CDR2 YYREEE (reference sequence). CDR3 size: 14 residues. V was clipped by 6 bases and J by 9 bases; unmatched bases: 13. CDR3 protein: CASTLPGQVFRYTF. In nucleotides, the CDR3 is TGTGCCAGCACCCTTCCGGGACAGGTTTTTCGCTACACCTTC.

The chain has TRBV7-6 and TRBJ1-5; no clear D gene. The CDR3 has 13 amino acids. Germline V lookup: CDR1 SGHVS, CDR2 FNYEAQ. V dropped 3 bases and J dropped 3 bases, with 6 bases sitting between them. The CDR3 DNA follows: TGTGCCAGCAGCTTTTCAGACAATCAGCCCCAGCATTTT. Protein sequence: CASSFSDNQPQHF.

The chain couples TRBV6-6 to TRBJ2-6; D possibly corresponds to TRBD2 (5 bases). The V and J ends lost 6 bases and 0 bases respectively, with 12 bases between them. There are 16 residues in the CDR3. In germline, CDR1 is MNHNY, CDR2 SVGAGI (reference sequence). The CDR3 DNA sequence: TGTGCCAGCAGCACTCGAGGGAGCTCTGGGGCCAACGTCCTGACTTTC. This translates into CASSTRGSSGANVLTF.

The V and J genes are TRBV5-4 and TRBJ2-5, with D maybe TRBD1 (6 bases). Germline-derived CDR1 and CDR2 are SGHNT and YYREEE (reference sequence). With 0 bases removed from V and 5 bases from J, the gap between germline ends came to 20 bases. The CDR3 runs 17 residues. CDR3 sequence (DNA): TGTGCCAGCAGCTTGGACGGTGAGGTTGGGGGCGAGGAGACCCAGTACTTC. Protein: CASSLDGEVGGEETQYF. Variable domain in full (rest from reference TRBV5-4 and TRBJ2-5): ETGVTQSPTHLIKTRGQQVTLRCSSQSGHNTVSWYQQALGQGPQFIFQYYREEENGRGNFPPRFSGLQFPNYSSELNVNALELDDSALYLCASSLDGEVGGEETQYFGPGTRLLVL.

The V and J genes are TRBV5-1 and TRBJ2-2, with TRBD1 matching 7 bases. Germline V gene lookup returns CDR1 SGHRS and CDR2 YFSETQ. V shed 0 bases, J shed 1 base, and the junction held 0 bases outside the gene matches. The CDR3 sequence is 15 residues long. The CDR3 nucleotides are TGCGCCAGCAGCTTGGGGACAGGGAACACCGGGGAGCTGTTTTTT. The encoded protein is CASSLGTGNTGELFF.

The chain links TRBV27 to TRBJ1-1; TRBD1 matches 7 bases. The V and J ends lost 6 bases and 7 bases, in that order; junction bases with no gene match: 11. The CDR3 has 14 residues. Per the germline V gene, CDR1 is MNHEY and CDR2 is SMNVEV (reference sequence). The chain's CDR3 is CASRSSTGNLEAFF. In DNA form, the CDR3 reads TGTGCCAGCAGATCATCGACAGGGAACCTTGAAGCTTTCTTT.

The gene calls are TRBV5-1 and TRBJ2-2; D is unresolved. CDR3 length: 14 amino acids. Germline CDR1 and CDR2: SGHRS and YFSETQ. V was trimmed by 0 bases and J by 4 bases, leaving 7 bases between them. CDR3 sequence reads: CASSLDAVTGELFF. DNA of the CDR3: TGCGCCAGCAGCTTGGATGCGGTCACCGGGGAGCTGTTTTTT.

The V gene is TRBV9, the J gene TRBJ2-7, with 7 bases that match TRBD2. Germline loops: CDR1 SGDLS, CDR2 YYNGEE. The CDR3 runs 17 residues. The V and J ends lost 3 bases and 2 bases, in that order; junction bases with no gene match: 14. The CDR3 DNA is TGTGCCAGCAGCGGACCCGCCAGGGCTAGCGGACCCTACGAGCAGTACTTC. Its protein product is CASSGPARASGPYEQYF.

J is TRBJ1-1 and V is TRBV6-5, with 7 bases matching TRBD1. Losses at the gene ends were 4 bases for V and 0 bases for J; bases not matched to a gene: 2. CDR1 and CDR2 from the germline V gene are MNHEY and SVGAGI. CDR3 length equals 14 residues. CDR3 coding DNA: TGTGCCAGCAGTTGGGACAGCATGAACACTGAAGCTTTCTTT. This sequence encodes CASSWDSMNTEAFF.

V and J are TRBV6-1 and TRBJ1-6; D not certain. V was cut by 6 bases and J by 7 bases, with 13 bases left in between. From germline, CDR1 is MNHNS and CDR2 SASEGT. The CDR3 runs 14 residues. The CDR3 loop reads CASRWPGVNSPLHF. The CDR3 region has the DNA TGTGCCAGCAGATGGCCCGGGGTAAATTCACCCCTCCACTTT.

The chain links TRBV4-1 to TRBJ2-7, with 9 bases identical to TRBD1. Losses at the gene ends were 0 bases for V and 6 bases for J; bases not matched to a gene: 15. The germline gives CDR1 MGHRA, CDR2 YSYEKL. The CDR3 contains 18 residues. The CDR3 sequence: CASSQDGGTGGRFFEQYF. DNA for the CDR3: TGCGCCAGCAGCCAAGATGGGGGAACAGGGGGCCGTTTTTTCGAGCAGTACTTC.

The chain joins TRBV7-2 to TRBJ2-1, with a weak D call TRBD2 (5 bases). Germline assignment: CDR1 SGHTA and CDR2 FQGNSA. V was trimmed by 1 base and J by 5 bases, leaving 21 bases between them. There are 18 residues in the CDR3. The CDR3 DNA follows: TGTGCCAGCAGCTTAGAAGTTTCGAGGGCATTAGAGCACAATGAGCAGTTCTTC. Its translation is CASSLEVSRALEHNEQFF.

The chain couples TRBV7-2 to TRBJ2-7, with a tentative D call TRBD2 (5 bases). The germline V gene has CDR1 SGHTA and CDR2 FQGNSA. The CDR3 sequence is 15 residues long. Trimming removed 5 bases at V and 3 bases at J, with 17 bases between. The CDR3 bases are TGTGCCAGCAGCAGTAGCGCAGGACTGGTCTACGAGCAGTACTTC. This translates into CASSSSAGLVYEQYF.

The CDR3 loop reads CASSYSEGNTEAFF. CDR3 nucleotides: TGTGCCAGCAGTTACTCGGAGGGGAACACTGAAGCTTTCTTT. The rearrangement uses TRBV6-6 and TRBJ1-1, with D unclear. The CDR3 length is 14 residues. Germline CDR1 and CDR2: MNHNY and SVGAGI (reference sequence). Between the trimmed V and J ends, which lost 0 bases and 1 base, there was a span of 6 bases.

This clone was picked up a small number of times. The rearrangement uses TRBV9 and TRBJ1-6; 7 bases match TRBD1. Germline CDR1 and CDR2: SGDLS and YYNGEE. The CDR3 length is 15 residues. J gave up 7 bases and V 0 bases, and 4 bases lay outside the gene matches. The CDR3 loop is CASSVGDRRNSPLHF. The CDR3 nucleotides are TGTGCCAGCAGCGTAGGGGACAGACGCAATTCACCCCTCCACTTT.

The chain recombines TRBV29-1 with TRBJ2-7; TRBD2 aligns across 9 bases. V trimming: 8 bases; J trimming: 8 bases; junction bases outside the gene matches: 16. The germline V gene has CDR1 SQVTM and CDR2 ANQGSEA. The CDR3 consists of 14 residues. The CDR3 nucleotides read TGCAGCACCTCATCCGGGACTAGCAGATCTCAGCAGTACTTC. Translated, it gives CSTSSGTSRSQQYF.

The rearrangement links TRBV10-3 to TRBJ2-7, with a possible D match to TRBD2 (7 bases). Germline V gene data show CDR1 as ENHRY and CDR2 as SYGVKD. Between the trimmed V and J ends, which lost 2 bases and 5 bases, there was a span of 16 bases. The CDR3 has 15 residues. CDR3 coding DNA: TGTGCCATCAGTGAGATCCTGGGCGGGGGCAACGAGCAGTACTTC. Amino acid sequence: CAISEILGGGNEQYF.

V is TRBV5-1 and J is TRBJ1-3; D remains unclear. Trimming cost V 0 bases and J 4 bases, with 5 bases left between them. CDR3 length: 13 amino acids. The germline CDR1 and CDR2 sequences are SGHRS and YFSETQ. CDR3 coding DNA: TGCGCCAGCAGCTTGGTCGAGGGAAACACCATATATTTT. Protein sequence: CASSLVEGNTIYF.

The gene calls are TRBV2 and TRBJ2-7, with TRBD1 identical over 7 bases. The junction had 2 bases not matched to a gene; V was cut back by 6 bases and J by 3 bases. The germline V gene has CDR1 SNHLY and CDR2 FYNNEI. The CDR3 is made up of 12 amino acids. The CDR3 bases are TGTGCCAGCAGGGGACAGTTCTACGAGCAGTACTTC. This sequence encodes CASRGQFYEQYF.

The chain combines TRBV7-6 with TRBJ1-5; D remains unclear. The V gene's germline CDR1 is SGHVS and CDR2 FNYEAQ. V shed 1 base and J shed 7 bases, with 11 bases lying between them. The CDR3 consists of 14 residues. The CDR3 is CASSLEVGNQPQHF. In nucleotides, the CDR3 is TGTGCCAGCAGCTTAGAAGTCGGTAACCAGCCCCAGCATTTT.

The genes are TRBV29-1 and TRBJ1-4; D is perhaps TRBD1 (6 bases). The CDR3 extends over 14 amino acids. Germline CDR1 is SQVTM and CDR2 is ANQGSEA. V was pared by 7 bases and J by 2 bases, with 14 bases between. The CDR3 DNA reads as TGCAGCGCCTCCTCGGACAGTACTAATGAAAAACTGTTTTTT. Translating gives CSASSDSTNEKLFF. Full variable domain (remainder filled in from reference TRBV29-1 and TRBJ1-4): SAVISQKPSRDICQRGTSLTIQCQVDSQVTMMFWYRQQPGQSLTLIATANQGSEATYESGFVIDKFPISRPNLTFSTLTVSNMSPEDSSIYLCSASSDSTNEKLFFGSGTQLSVL.

The chain couples TRBV5-6 to TRBJ2-1; possible D gene TRBD2, 5 bases. Germline CDR1 and CDR2: SGHDT and YYEEEE. Trimming pared 0 bases from V and 8 bases from J, leaving 9 bases between. CDR3 length: 13 amino acids. The CDR3 nucleotides read TGTGCCAGCAGCTTGGCCTCGGGGTATGAGCAGTTCTTC. Translation gives CASSLASGYEQFF.

This rearrangement joins TRBV4-1 to TRBJ2-7; 7 bases are a match to TRBD2. Germline CDR1 is MGHRA and CDR2 is YSYEKL. Trimming at V came to 1 base and at J to 0 bases, leaving 6 bases not matched to a gene. The CDR3 totals 16 residues. The CDR3 DNA reads TGCGCCAGCAGCCAAGTGTCAGGCGGGAGCTCCTACGAGCAGTACTTC. Its translation is CASSQVSGGSSYEQYF.

V is TRBV9 and J is TRBJ2-7; 11 bases agree with TRBD1. The germline CDR1 and CDR2 sequences are SGDLS and YYNGEE. The junction had 5 bases not matched to a gene; V was cut back by 3 bases and J by 0 bases. The CDR3 loop spans 16 amino acids. The CDR3 DNA is TGTGCCAGCAGCGCACTGGGGACAGGGGGCTCCTACGAGCAGTACTTC. Translation gives CASSALGTGGSYEQYF.